The 8 T cell receptor beta chains presented below share a single source sample, sequenced in a study of CD8+CD57+ T cells in acquired aplastic anemia. Genomic DNA constituted the template upon which TCR beta VDJ and CDR3 profiling was performed. TCRdb reprocessed the reads via MiXCR and lists one record per CDR3 protein. The table shows hundreds of thousands of distinct CDR3 sequences, with 65% to 75% occurring only once. Sequences were obtained from sorted CD4+, CD8+, or CD8+CD57+ T cells (not recorded which) from PBMCs. Receptors originate from a human donor in good health, serving as a control.

The chain combines TRBV5-1 with TRBJ1-6; D is unresolved. V dropped 4 bases and J dropped 9 bases, with 17 bases sitting between them. The CDR3 length is 15 residues. Germline V gives CDR1 SGHRS, CDR2 YFSETQ. This chain's CDR3 is CASSRAEVAGSPLHF. In nucleotides, the CDR3 is TGCGCCAGCAGCAGAGCGGAGGTGGCTGGTTCACCCCTCCACTTT.

This clonotype is a singleton in its sample. J is TRBJ2-7 and V is TRBV12-5; D remains ambiguous. This CDR3 spans 15 amino acids. From germline, CDR1 is LGHNT and CDR2 FRNRAP. CDR3 coding DNA: TGTGCCAGCAGCTCCACGAACGCCTTGTCATACGAGCAGTACTTC. Amino acid sequence: CASSSTNALSYEQYF.

With respect to this clonotype: Mismatch with germline at one junction end may stem from a read error. V gene TRBV7-7 combines with J gene TRBJ2-3, with TRBD2 as a possible D gene (6 bases). The CDR3 runs to 14 residues. Looked up from germline, CDR1 is SSHAT and CDR2 is FNYEAQ (reference sequence). CDR3 region: CASSRPGSDYEQFF. In DNA, the CDR3 is TGTGCTAGCAGCCGGCCCGGGAGCGATTATGAGCAGTTCTTT.

This clonotype has only a few counts. J is TRBJ1-1 and V is TRBV19; D may be TRBD1 (6 bases). The V end lost 0 bases, the J end lost 5 bases, and 13 bases lay between the germline ends. Germline V gene lookup returns CDR1 LNHDA and CDR2 SQIVND (reference sequence). The CDR3 totals 15 residues. The CDR3 protein is CASSIDGGLGTEAFF. The CDR3 region has the DNA TGTGCCAGTAGTATAGATGGGGGGCTAGGGACTGAAGCTTTCTTT.

This sequence joins TRBV5-6 and TRBJ1-2; D call uncertain. This CDR3 is 12 amino acids long. Trimming pared 4 bases from V and 6 bases from J, leaving 10 bases between. Germline CDR1 SGHDT, CDR2 YYEEEE. The CDR3 DNA reads TGTGCCAGCAGCAAGGAACTAGATGGCTACACCTTC. Amino acids: CASSKELDGYTF. Full variable domain (rest looked up from reference TRBV5-6 and TRBJ1-2): DAGVTQSPTHLIKTRGQQVTLRCSPKSGHDTVSWYQQALGQGPQFIFQYYEEEERQRGNFPDRFSGHQFPNYSSELNVNALLLGDSALYLCASSKELDGYTFGSGTRLTVV.

This clonotype was observed at least ten times. The V gene is TRBV11-2, the J gene TRBJ2-7; 10 nucleotides match TRBD1. The CDR3 loop spans 16 amino acids. With 3 bases clipped from V and 1 base from J, the junction kept 6 bases outside the gene matches. Germline V gene data show CDR1 as SGHAT and CDR2 as FQNNGV. CDR3 loop: CASSLNPGQGSYEQYF. In DNA form, the CDR3 reads TGTGCCAGCAGCTTGAATCCGGGACAGGGGTCCTACGAGCAGTACTTC.

The J gene is TRBJ1-6, the V gene TRBV6-5; D call uncertain. This CDR3 contains 14 residues. V was cut by 6 bases and J by 5 bases, with 11 bases left in between. The V gene's germline CDR1 is MNHEY and CDR2 SVGAGI. Written as DNA, the CDR3 is TGTGCCAGCAGGGGTAGAGTCGATAATTCACCCCTCCACTTT. It encodes CASRGRVDNSPLHF.

Remarks on this clonotype: One end of the junction fails to match germline, which may point to a read error. The chain is built from TRBV7-8 and TRBJ1-3; 8 nucleotides align to TRBD1. The CDR3 extends over 15 amino acids. Per germline, CDR1 SGHVS and CDR2 FQNEAQ. The chain's CDR3 is CASSLGTGPGHTIYF. CDR3 coding DNA: TGTGCCAGCAGCTTGGGGACAGGCCCTGGACACACCATATATTTT.